Each of the 17 T cell receptor beta chains below was sequenced from the same sample in a study of identical twins (dated by TCRdb to the mid-2010s). Receptors were amplified or captured by 5' RACE. The sequencer listed for this sample is Illumina HiSeq 2000. TCRdb ran its own pipeline on the public reads, namely fastp trimming at Q25 and MiXCR clone calling, and kept in-frame beta chains. Rows with one shared CDR3 protein collapse into an entry with the most common genes and DNA. The sample profile shows around 230,000 distinct CDR3 sequences; 6% to 7% of them were found once. Of the sample, less than 15% falls within the top ten clones. These records were also assigned to another study, of T cells expressing NK-cell markers.

The sequenced sample consisted of CD8+ T cells sorted from blood. These TCRs come from a woman aged 18-35 years in good health.

There are many counts of this clonotype. This rearrangement joins TRBV12-3 or TRBV12-4 to TRBJ1-1; D not resolved. Trimming stripped 2 bases from V and 2 bases from J, with 12 bases between. CDR3 size: 15 residues. CDR3 nucleotide sequence: TGTGCCAGCAGTTTATTTTTTGATGGCAACACTGAAGCTTTCTTT. This sequence encodes CASSLFFDGNTEAFF.

The J gene is TRBJ2-3, the V gene TRBV10-1; 8 bases agree with TRBD1. The CDR3 runs 16 residues. Germline-derived CDR1 and CDR2 are WNHNN and SYGVQD (reference sequence). The junction had 9 bases not matched to a gene; V was cut back by 6 bases and J by 1 base. This CDR3 is CASSAFTGGGTDTQYF. In DNA form, the CDR3 reads TGCGCCAGCAGCGCCTTTACAGGGGGAGGCACAGATACGCAGTATTTT.

This clonotype was counted a few times. This sequence joins TRBV9 and TRBJ2-1; a weak D match, TRBD2 (6 bases). With 0 bases removed from V and 3 bases from J, the gap between germline ends came to 13 bases. Germline-derived CDR1 and CDR2 are SGDLS and YYNGEE. The CDR3 extends over 16 amino acids. DNA for the CDR3: TGTGCCAGCAGCGTAGGTGTTAGCGGAAACTACAATGAGCAGTTCTTC. This translates into CASSVGVSGNYNEQFF. Together with reference TRBV9 and TRBJ2-1, the CDR3 gives the full variable domain: DSGVTQTPKHLITATGQRVTLRCSPRSGDLSVYWYQQSLDQGLQFLIQYYNGEERAKGNILERFSAQQFPDLHSELNLSSLELGDSALYFCASSVGVSGNYNEQFFGPGTRLTVL.

The CDR3 DNA is TGTGCCAGCAGTTTCTCAGCGTTCAGCTCCTACAATGAGCAGTTCTTC. It specifies CASSFSAFSSYNEQFF. This chain joins TRBV27 and TRBJ2-1; D is ambiguous. This CDR3 contains 16 residues. CDR1 is MNHEY, CDR2 SMNVEV, per germline (reference sequence). V gave up 3 bases and J gave up 0 bases, with 12 bases separating them.

This clonotype was observed a handful of times. The chain couples TRBV12-3 or TRBV12-4 to TRBJ2-2, with TRBD1 matching over 11 bases. The CDR3 sequence is 15 residues long. The trim removed 5 bases at V and 4 bases at J, leaving 3 bases unmatched. The CDR3 spells CASSTGQGGTGELFF. The CDR3 bases are TGTGCCAGCAGTACGGGACAGGGGGGCACCGGGGAGCTGTTTTTT.

This chain joins TRBV7-9 and TRBJ2-7, with a tentative D call TRBD1 (5 bases). The CDR3 contains 13 residues. Germline assignment: CDR1 SEHNR and CDR2 FQNEAQ (reference sequence). V lost 4 bases, J lost 5 bases, and 12 bases lay in between. The chain's CDR3 is CASSSVDRNEQYF. DNA for the CDR3: TGTGCCAGCAGCTCAGTCGACAGAAACGAGCAGTACTTC.

This clonotype has ten or more counts. This sequence joins TRBV7-8 and TRBJ1-2; a possible D gene is TRBD1 (5 bases). The length of the CDR3 is 14 residues. The V gene's germline CDR1 is SGHVS and CDR2 FQNEAQ. Deletions cut 3 bases from V and 2 bases from J, with 10 bases between. The CDR3 loop is CASSLGGANYGYTF. CDR3 in DNA: TGTGCCAGCAGCTTGGGGGGAGCAAACTATGGCTACACCTTC.

This rearrangement joins TRBV6-1 to TRBJ2-5, with TRBD1 identical over 8 bases. Per germline, CDR1 MNHNS and CDR2 SASEGT. This CDR3 contains 14 residues. V lost 5 bases, J lost 5 bases, and 7 bases stayed unmatched. This chain's CDR3 is CASSPWTGLETQYF. The CDR3, as DNA: TGTGCCAGCAGTCCCTGGACAGGGTTGGAGACCCAGTACTTC.

This clonotype was seen a handful of times. J is TRBJ2-5 and V is TRBV6-1, with 9 bases aligning to TRBD2. After removal of 3 bases from V and 4 bases from J, the junction contained 6 bases not matched to a gene. The CDR3 extends over 15 amino acids. The germline gives CDR1 MNHNS, CDR2 SASEGT. The CDR3 coding sequence is TGTGCCAGCAGTGACCCACTAGCGGGTCTAGAGACCCAGTACTTC. Amino acids: CASSDPLAGLETQYF.

The chain carries TRBV5-1 and TRBJ2-7, with D uncertain. V was cut by 7 bases and J by 6 bases, with 11 bases left in between. CDR1 is SGHRS, CDR2 YFSETQ, per germline. The CDR3 covers 11 residues. The CDR3 nucleotides are TGCGCCAGCGGTTCCCCCCCCGAGCAGTACTTC. Translated, it gives CASGSPPEQYF.

At least ten counts were recorded for this clonotype. V and J are TRBV4-3 and TRBJ2-1, with 10 bases matching TRBD2. V dropped 0 bases and J dropped 2; count of bases not matched to a gene: 1. Germline V gene sequence: CDR1 LGHNA, CDR2 YSLEER. CDR3 size: 16 residues. CDR3 in DNA: TGCGCCAGCAGCCAAGAACTAGCGGGAACCTACAATGAGCAGTTCTTC. Protein sequence: CASSQELAGTYNEQFF.

V and J are TRBV11-1 and TRBJ2-7; TRBD1 agrees at 9 bases. The CDR3 is made up of 18 amino acids. The V gene's germline CDR1 is SGHAT and CDR2 FQDESV (reference sequence). Trimming removed 4 bases from V and 0 bases from J; junction bases left unmatched: 13. Here the CDR3 reads CASSSSRDRDQRSYEQYF. In DNA, the CDR3 is TGTGCCAGCAGCTCGTCCCGGGACAGGGACCAGCGCTCCTACGAGCAGTACTTC.

This clonotype was detected ten times or more. This chain links TRBV27 with TRBJ2-1; D is unclear. Trimming took off 6 bases at V and 6 bases at J, with 12 bases between the two ends. The CDR3 length is 13 residues. CDR1 and CDR2 (germline): MNHEY, SMNVEV (reference sequence). As DNA, the CDR3 is TGTGCCAGCAGCGTCGGTACTTTCAATGAGCAGTTCTTC. Residues: CASSVGTFNEQFF.

The chain links TRBV27 to TRBJ1-1; 8 positions agree with TRBD1. J lost 0 bases, V lost 10 bases, and 4 bases had no gene match. The CDR3 contains 13 residues. CDR1 is MNHEY and CDR2 is SMNVEV in the germline V gene (reference sequence). The CDR3 protein is CATQGALNTEAFF. CDR3 sequence (DNA): TGTGCCACCCAGGGGGCCCTGAACACTGAAGCTTTCTTT.

This clonotype was counted ten times or more. V is TRBV5-6 and J is TRBJ1-1; D is ambiguous. The CDR3 totals 14 residues. V was pared by 0 bases and J by 2 bases, with 8 bases between. Germline V gene data show CDR1 as SGHDT and CDR2 as YYEEEE. CDR3 loop: CASSLGRSNTEAFF. The CDR3 bases are TGTGCCAGCAGCTTGGGCAGGAGTAACACTGAAGCTTTCTTT.

This clonotype has more than one count but fewer than ten. The chain joins TRBV7-9 to TRBJ2-3; 9 bases match TRBD1. The CDR3 covers 14 residues. Germline trimming cut 5 bases from V and 8 bases from J; bases unmatched to any gene: 8. Germline lookup yields CDR1 SEHNR and CDR2 FQNEAQ (reference sequence). The CDR3 region is CASSRTGEESTQYF. In DNA form, the CDR3 reads TGTGCCAGCAGCCGGACAGGGGAGGAGAGTACGCAGTATTTT.

The chain recombines TRBV4-1 with TRBJ2-7, with D unresolved. Per germline, CDR1 MGHRA and CDR2 YSYEKL. Trimming took off 1 base at V and 4 bases at J, with 14 bases between the two ends. The CDR3 runs to 15 residues. CDR3 DNA sequence: TGCGCCAGCAGCCAAGTGCCTGCAGGCCCTTACGAGCAGTACTTC. Its translation: CASSQVPAGPYEQYF.